This TCR beta chain was identified during a study of control samples from healthy donors and cancer patients. Trimming left V 2 bases short and J 7 bases short, with 12 bases between. Germline V gene sequence: CDR1 SGHRS, CDR2 YFSETQ. This CDR3 spans 13 amino acids. This clone showed up just once. TCRdb's copy holds only in-frame clones and misses some; the assay was immunoSEQ multiplex PCR. The sample has over 75,000 clones, 91% seen once; the top ten hold 15% to 17%. The source is a man aged 30-40 years in good health. The chain couples TRBV5-1 to TRBJ1-2, with a tentative D call TRBD1 (6 bases). Sequenced material: blood. This CDR3 is CASSLGDIGGYTF. The CDR3 DNA follows: TGCGCCAGCAGCTTAGGGGACATCGGTGGCTACACCTTC.